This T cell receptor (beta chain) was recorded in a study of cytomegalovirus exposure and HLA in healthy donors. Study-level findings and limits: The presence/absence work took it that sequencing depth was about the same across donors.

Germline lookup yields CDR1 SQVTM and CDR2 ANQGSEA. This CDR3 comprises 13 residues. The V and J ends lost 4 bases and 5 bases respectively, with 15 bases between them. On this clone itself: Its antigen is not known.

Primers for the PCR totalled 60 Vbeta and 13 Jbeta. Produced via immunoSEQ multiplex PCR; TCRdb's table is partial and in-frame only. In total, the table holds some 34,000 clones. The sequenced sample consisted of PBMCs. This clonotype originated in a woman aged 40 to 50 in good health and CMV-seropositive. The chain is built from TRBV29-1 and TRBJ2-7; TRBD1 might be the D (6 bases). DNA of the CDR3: TGCAGCGTTGGAGTTGTGGACAGCAACGAGCAGTACTTC. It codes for CSVGVVDSNEQYF.